This TCR beta chain is from a study of beta chain features in type 1 diabetes. Broader study findings: Type 1 diabetes patients showed a moderate but significant shortening of TCRB CDR3s in all four CD4+ subsets.

Concerning this clone itself: What it binds is not known.

The CDR3 spans 14 residues. V was trimmed by 3 bases and J by 5 bases, leaving 14 bases between them. Per germline, CDR1 SGHVS and CDR2 FQNEAQ. The authors reverse transcribed all of the isolated RNA, so sequencing captured expressed TCRB transcripts. TCRdb keeps only in-frame clones here, not all; method: immunoSEQ multiplex PCR. The sample lists 500,000 to 800,000 clones, around an eighth occurring once. This sequence joins TRBV7-8 and TRBJ2-7, with D maybe TRBD1 (5 bases). The specimen sequenced was naive CD4+ T cells from blood. This TCR came from a man in his thirties or forties with type 1 diabetes. As DNA, the CDR3 is TGTGCCAGCAGCTTTGTCCAGGGATCACACGAGCAGTACTTC. This sequence encodes CASSFVQGSHEQYF.